These 14 T cell receptor beta chains originate from one sample sequenced in a study of blood T cells in healthy people across ages. Together with a sample-barcoded 5' primer, a J-beta primer mix was included in a second PCR lasting roughly 6 to 12 cycles. TCRdb re-called the 5' RACE reads through MiXCR, storing one row per CDR3 protein. The repertoire holds fewer than 2,000,000 distinct CDR3 sequences, about two fifths seen once, with roughly 24% in the top ten. The sequenced material came from blood. The receptors were gathered from a human donor in good health.

There are a few counts of this clonotype. The rearrangement joins TRBV10-3 to TRBJ2-7; maybe TRBD1 (5 bases). The V and J ends lost 6 bases and 2 bases respectively, with 17 bases between them. The CDR3 runs 15 residues. Germline V gene sequence: CDR1 ENHRY, CDR2 SYGVKD. This chain's CDR3 is CAIRPQGPNTYEQYF. The CDR3 DNA sequence: TGTGCCATCAGACCTCAGGGCCCCAACACCTACGAGCAGTACTTC.

This clonotype was recorded at least ten times. This rearrangement joins TRBV19 to TRBJ2-7; D gene unclear. CDR1 and CDR2 from the germline V gene are LNHDA and SQIVND (reference sequence). CDR3 length: 13 amino acids. Trimming left V 6 bases short and J 1 base short, with 10 bases between. The CDR3 DNA is TGTGCCAGTAGGGGTAGGACGTCCTACGAGCAGTACTTC. Translating gives CASRGRTSYEQYF.

This clonotype occurred a few times. The V gene is TRBV29-1, the J gene TRBJ2-5; 11 bases are a match to TRBD1. The trim removed 5 bases at V and 4 bases at J, leaving 3 bases unmatched. The CDR3 contains 13 residues. CDR1 is SQVTM, CDR2 ANQGSEA, per germline. The CDR3 nucleotides are TGCAGCGTTAGGACAGGGGGCCGAGAGACCCAGTACTTC. Protein sequence: CSVRTGGRETQYF.

J is TRBJ1-2 and V is TRBV12-3 or TRBV12-4; D gene unclear. The CDR3 runs 14 residues. V dropped 4 bases and J dropped 5 bases, with 14 bases sitting between them. CDR3 sequence (DNA): TGTGCCAGCAGTTCGGCCCCGCTGATGTATGGCTACACCTTC. Translation gives CASSSAPLMYGYTF.

This clonotype was seen a single time. The rearrangement uses TRBV15 and TRBJ1-1; possibly TRBD1 for D (5 bases). Trimming left V 3 bases short and J 0 bases short, with 14 bases between. The germline gives CDR1 LNHNV, CDR2 YYDKDF (reference sequence). This CDR3 has 16 amino acids. CDR3 sequence reads: CATSRVKGTLNTEAFF. The DNA of the CDR3 is TGTGCCACCAGCAGGGTGAAGGGGACTTTGAACACTGAAGCTTTCTTT.

The genes are TRBV6-2 or TRBV6-3 and TRBJ2-1; D is possibly TRBD1 (6 bases). Trimming took off 2 bases at V and 7 bases at J, with 21 bases between the two ends. CDR1 and CDR2 (germline): MNHEY, SVGEGT. This CDR3 has 17 amino acids. The CDR3 coding sequence is TGTGCCAGCAGTTACAGTCGGAGACAGGCGTATAGGAATGAGCAGTTCTTC. Its translation is CASSYSRRQAYRNEQFF.

The chain links TRBV28 to TRBJ2-3; 8 bases fit TRBD1. The CDR3 spans 16 residues. V was clipped by 5 bases and J by 2 bases; unmatched bases: 9. Germline CDR1 MDHEN, CDR2 SYDVKM. As DNA, the CDR3 is TGTGCCAGCAGTCCCCGGGACAGGTCTTTCACAGATACGCAGTATTTT. It codes for CASSPRDRSFTDTQYF.

A remark on this clonotype: A single base separates this from a much larger clone, so it may be a read error. The chain recombines TRBV7-2 with TRBJ2-3; 14 nucleotides line up with TRBD2. From germline, CDR1 is SGHTA and CDR2 FQGNSA. The CDR3 is 15 residues long. The CDR3 is CAGSPGLAGADTQYF. DNA for the CDR3: TGTGCCGGCAGCCCGGGACTAGCGGGGGCAGATACGCAGTATTTT.

This clonotype was seen more than once but under ten times. One end of the junction varies from germline; a read error may be responsible. The chain couples TRBV20-1 to TRBJ2-4; weak D call: TRBD2 (6 bases). Germline CDR1 and CDR2: DFQATT and SNEGSKA (reference sequence). The CDR3 spans 13 residues. The CDR3 is CSAPRLEKSIQYF. The DNA for the CDR3 is TGCAGTGCTCCCCGACTAGAGAAAAGCATTCAGTACTTC.

This clonotype was observed a few times. The J gene is TRBJ2-7, the V gene TRBV4-3; TRBD1 agrees at 7 bases. The junction had 3 bases not matched to a gene; V was cut back by 0 bases and J by 1 base. The CDR3 extends over 15 amino acids. From germline, CDR1 is LGHNA and CDR2 YSLEER. The CDR3 protein is CASSQEGGYSYEQYF. The CDR3 nucleotides read TGCGCCAGCAGCCAAGAAGGGGGCTATTCCTACGAGCAGTACTTC.

This clonotype was detected only a few times. The chain uses TRBV4-1 and TRBJ2-7, with 9 bases identical to TRBD2. The V segment lost 0 bases and the J segment 4 bases; nucleotides outside the gene matches: 10. This CDR3 has 17 amino acids. The germline gives CDR1 MGHRA, CDR2 YSYEKL. This CDR3 reads CASSQDSLGGGAYEQYF. As DNA, the CDR3 is TGCGCCAGCAGCCAAGACTCACTAGGCGGGGGGGCTTACGAGCAGTACTTC.

V gene TRBV20-1 combines with J gene TRBJ1-1; D call uncertain. This CDR3 is 15 amino acids long. Germline V gene lookup returns CDR1 DFQATT and CDR2 SNEGSKA (reference sequence). The germline V and J ends were trimmed by 0 bases and 0 bases, with 11 bases remaining between them. In DNA, the CDR3 is TGCAGTGCTAGAGATCATGAGAACATGAACACTGAAGCTTTCTTT. Protein sequence: CSARDHENMNTEAFF.

As for this clonotype: One base away lies a much larger clone, so this may be a sequencing read error. J is TRBJ1-2 and V is TRBV7-2; 7 nucleotides agree with TRBD1. Germline CDR1 and CDR2: SGHTA and FQGNSA. This CDR3 is built from 14 residues. CDR3 sequence reads: CASSLEGANYDYTF. In DNA form, the CDR3 reads TGTGCCAGCAGCTTAGAGGGGGCTAACTATGACTACACCTTC.

The chain is built from TRBV5-1 and TRBJ2-7, with a tentative D call TRBD2 (5 bases). The germline CDR1 and CDR2 sequences are SGHRS and YFSETQ. This CDR3 comprises 14 residues. V lost 7 bases and J lost 3, with 17 bases in between. The CDR3 here is CASGNPAGNYEQYF. The CDR3 DNA is TGCGCCAGCGGCAACCCCGCCGGGAACTACGAGCAGTACTTC.